A selection of T cell receptor beta chains follows, all from one sample in a study of T cells in Graves' hyperthyroidism and ophthalmopathy. TCRdb re-analysed the multiplex PCR reads in MiXCR, keeping a single row per CDR3 protein. The top ten clones hold approximately 33% of a sample with about 350,000 distinct CDR3 sequences, about 17% of them seen once. The specimen was blood. The receptor set was obtained from a woman in her twenties or thirties with Graves' hyperthyroidism that later progressed to Graves' ophthalmopathy. The CDR3 runs from the conserved cysteine through the conserved F or W. D genes are given only for firm matches. Clone size, where shown, is once, few, many, or a class for clones that have expanded.

j_call,clone_size,d_call,v_call,cdr3_aa,cdr3_nt
TRBJ2-5,few,NA,TRBV15,CATSRDEGMSRETQYF,TGTGCCACCAGCAGAGATGAGGGAATGTCTAGAGAGACCCAGTACTTC
TRBJ2-2,few,TRBD2,TRBV30,CAWGGVRTGSGAASGSTGELFF,TGTGCCTGGGGTGGGGTGCGGACAGGGTCCGGTGCTGCTAGCGGGAGCACCGGGGAGCTGTTTTTT
TRBJ2-7,many,NA,TRBV7-9,CASSSLFYEQYF,TGTGCCAGCAGCTCCCTCTTTTACGAGCAGTACTTC
TRBJ1-2,many,TRBD1,TRBV12-3/TRBV12-4,CASSEPGQGFYTF,TGTGCCAGCAGTGAGCCGGGACAGGGGTTCTACACCTTC
TRBJ1-4,few,NA,TRBV28,CASSQGRIQEKLFF,TGTGCCAGCAGCCAGGGGAGAATTCAGGAAAAACTGTTTTTT
TRBJ1-1,NA,NA,TRBV11-2,CASSLDADVTITEAFF,TGTGCCAGCAGCTTAGACGCAGACGTGACGATCACTGAAGCTTTCTTT
TRBJ2-3,many,NA,TRBV7-9,CASSSTGRSADTQYF,TGTGCCAGCAGCTCGACAGGGAGGTCCGCAGATACGCAGTATTTT
TRBJ2-1,NA,NA,TRBV7-2,CASSFGLLGAYNEQFF,TGTGCCAGCAGCTTTGGCCTTCTTGGCGCCTACAATGAGCAGTTCTTC
TRBJ1-5,many,NA,TRBV30,CAWSVGFKAQPQHF,TGTGCCTGGAGTGTCGGATTTAAAGCGCAGCCCCAGCATTTT
TRBJ2-7,many,TRBD1,TRBV2,CASNRGRWEQYF,TGTGCCAGCAACAGGGGGAGGTGGGAGCAGTACTTC
TRBJ1-2,many,TRBD1,TRBV12-3/TRBV12-4,CASNFLQGDGYTF,TGTGCCAGCAATTTCCTCCAGGGGGATGGCTACACCTTC
TRBJ1-6,NA,NA,TRBV4-2,CATSRTAKGTNSPLHF,TGTGCCACCTCCAGGACGGCAAAAGGAACCAATTCACCCCTCCACTTT
TRBJ2-4,many,TRBD1,TRBV20-1,CSARERGPGDIQYF,TGCAGTGCTAGAGAAAGGGGGCCAGGAGACATTCAGTACTTC
TRBJ2-2,few,TRBD2,TRBV19,CASSFQREMGELFF,TGTGCCAGTAGTTTCCAGCGGGAGATGGGGGAGCTGTTTTTT
TRBJ2-5,many,NA,TRBV7-8,CASSLGTNQETQYF,TGTGCCAGCAGCTTAGGCACAAACCAAGAGACCCAGTACTTC
TRBJ2-1,NA,NA,TRBV6-1,CASSYPPSDEQFF,TGTGCCAGCAGTTACCCACCCTCGGACGAGCAGTTCTTC
TRBJ2-1,many,TRBD2,TRBV10-3,CAISDTSARSYNEQFF,TGTGCCATCAGTGATACTAGCGCCCGCTCCTACAATGAGCAGTTCTTC
TRBJ2-3,many,NA,TRBV7-9,CASSRLSGPPGDTQYF,TGTGCCAGCAGCCGCTTGAGCGGGCCCCCCGGGGATACGCAGTATTTT
TRBJ1-1,NA,NA,TRBV24-1,CATSDSNPGITEAFF,TGTGCCACCAGTGATTCCAACCCGGGCATTACTGAAGCTTTCTTT
TRBJ2-1,NA,NA,TRBV2,CASSTGFEEQFF,TGTGCCAGCTCGACGGGGTTTGAGGAGCAGTTCTTC